This T cell receptor (beta chain) came from a study of CD8 T cells in Susac syndrome. V trimming: 4 bases; J trimming: 8 bases; junction bases outside the gene matches: 4. Germline V gene data show CDR1 as SGHDN and CDR2 as FVKESK. The CDR3 is 15 amino acids. RNA amounts of about 0.5 to 1 ug underwent reverse transcription with random hexamers. An immunoSEQ multiplex PCR generated amplified TCR beta CDR3 products spanning 54 Vbeta and 13 Jbeta. TCRdb reprocessed the immunoSEQ multiplex PCR reads via MiXCR and lists one record per CDR3 protein. Of approximately 300,000 distinct CDR3 sequences detected, 89% appear once; the ten largest clones hold roughly 0.17%.

Sequencing used CD8+ T cells from PBMCs. The chain uses TRBV14 and TRBJ2-1; 14 bases align to TRBD2. The sequence came from a human donor with multiple sclerosis. The CDR3 DNA reads TGTGCCAGCAGCCGCGGGACTAGCGGGGGCGATGAGCAGTTCTTC. It specifies CASSRGTSGGDEQFF.